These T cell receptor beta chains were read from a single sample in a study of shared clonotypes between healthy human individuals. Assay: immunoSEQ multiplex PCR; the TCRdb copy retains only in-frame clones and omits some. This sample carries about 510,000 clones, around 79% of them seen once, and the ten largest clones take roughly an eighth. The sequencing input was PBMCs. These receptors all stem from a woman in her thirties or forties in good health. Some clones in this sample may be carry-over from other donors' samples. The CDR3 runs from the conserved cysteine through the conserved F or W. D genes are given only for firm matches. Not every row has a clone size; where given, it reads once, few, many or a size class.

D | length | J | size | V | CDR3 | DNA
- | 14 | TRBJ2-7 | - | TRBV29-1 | CSVEGGATGREQYF | TGCAGCGTTGAAGGAGGGGCGACGGGAAGGGAGCAGTACTTC
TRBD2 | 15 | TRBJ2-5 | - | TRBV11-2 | CASSLGGRAGETQYF | TGTGCCAGCAGCTTGGGCGGGAGGGCCGGTGAGACCCAGTACTTC
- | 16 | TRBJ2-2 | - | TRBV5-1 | CASSLGQTANTGELFF | TGCGCCAGCAGCCTGGGGCAGACCGCGAACACCGGGGAGCTGTTTTTT
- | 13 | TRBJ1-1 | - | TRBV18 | CASRETANTEAFF | TGTGCCAGCCGTGAGACAGCGAACACTGAAGCTTTCTTT
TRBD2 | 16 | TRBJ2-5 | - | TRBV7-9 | CASSPRLAGASETQYF | TGTGCCAGCAGCCCCAGACTAGCGGGAGCGTCGGAGACCCAGTACTTC
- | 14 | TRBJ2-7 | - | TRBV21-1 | CASSGRTKTYEQYF | TGTGCCAGCAGCGGCCGGACTAAAACCTACGAGCAGTACTTC
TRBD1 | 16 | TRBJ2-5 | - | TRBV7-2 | CASSWGTGGKGETQYF | TGTGCCAGCAGCTGGGGGACAGGGGGGAAAGGAGAGACCCAGTACTTC
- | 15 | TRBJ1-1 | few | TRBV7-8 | CASSLVGPGSTEAFF | TGTGCCAGCAGCTTAGTGGGTCCGGGGTCGACTGAAGCTTTCTTT
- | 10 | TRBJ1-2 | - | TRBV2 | CASSGYGYTF | TGTGCCAGCAGTGGCTATGGCTACACCTTC
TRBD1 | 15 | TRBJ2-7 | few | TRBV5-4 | CASSYNRDRDDEQYF | TGTGCCAGCAGCTATAACCGGGACAGGGATGACGAGCAGTACTTC
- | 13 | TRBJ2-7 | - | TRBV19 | CASRKTGAYEQYF | TGTGCCAGTAGGAAAACAGGCGCCTACGAGCAGTACTTC
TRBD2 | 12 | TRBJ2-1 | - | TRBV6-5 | CATSGRVNEQFF | TGTGCCACCAGCGGGAGGGTAAATGAGCAGTTCTTC
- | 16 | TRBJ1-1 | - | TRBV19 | CASSTLGTDMNTEAFF | TGTGCCAGTAGTACCCTCGGGACCGACATGAACACTGAAGCTTTCTTT
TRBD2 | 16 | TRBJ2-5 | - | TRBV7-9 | CASSPPTAGPGETQYF | TGTGCCAGCAGCCCCCCGACAGCGGGACCAGGGGAGACCCAGTACTTC
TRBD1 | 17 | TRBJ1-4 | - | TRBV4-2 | CASSLAGGQGGGEKLFF | TGTGCCAGCAGCTTGGCTGGGGGACAGGGCGGCGGTGAAAAACTGTTTTTT
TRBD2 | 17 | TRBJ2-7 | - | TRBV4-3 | CASSRSVSGRAGDEQYF | TGCGCCAGCAGCCGGAGTGTTAGCGGGAGGGCCGGGGACGAGCAGTACTTC
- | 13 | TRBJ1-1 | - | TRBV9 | CASSPDLGTEAFF | TGTGCCAGCAGCCCGGACCTTGGGACTGAAGCTTTCTTT
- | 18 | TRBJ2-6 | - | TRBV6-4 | CASSPLSGLSSGANVLTF | TGTGCCAGCAGCCCTCTTAGCGGTTTAAGCTCTGGGGCCAACGTCCTGACTTTC
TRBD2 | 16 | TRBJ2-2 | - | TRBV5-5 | CASSSTGTSFSGELFF | TGTGCCAGCAGCAGTACCGGGACTAGTTTTTCCGGGGAGCTGTTTTTT
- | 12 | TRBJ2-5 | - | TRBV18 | CASSPGRETQYF | TGTGCCAGCTCACCTGGTCGAGAGACCCAGTACTTC
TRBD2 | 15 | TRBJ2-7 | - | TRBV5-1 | CASSPLVAGDYEQYF | TGCGCCAGCAGCCCGTTGGTAGCGGGAGACTACGAGCAGTACTTC
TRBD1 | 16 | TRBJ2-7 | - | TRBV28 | CASSLGSGTGGWEQYF | TGTGCCAGCAGTTTGGGCTCCGGGACAGGGGGCTGGGAGCAGTACTTC
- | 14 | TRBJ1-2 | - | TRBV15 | CATSRDSGGPGYTF | TGTGCCACCAGCAGAGACTCCGGCGGTCCCGGCTACACCTTC
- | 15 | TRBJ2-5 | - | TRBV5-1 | CASSLGGRGGETQYF | TGCGCCAGCAGCTTGGGAGGCAGGGGCGGAGAGACCCAGTACTTC
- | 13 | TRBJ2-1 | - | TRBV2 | CASSGDRNNEQFF | TGTGCCAGCAGCGGCGACAGGAACAATGAGCAGTTCTTC
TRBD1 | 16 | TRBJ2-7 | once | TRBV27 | CASSLTGTGPDYEQYF | TGTGCCAGCAGTTTAACAGGGACAGGCCCAGACTACGAGCAGTACTTC
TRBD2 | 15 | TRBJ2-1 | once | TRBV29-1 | CSVPGAGVLSGEQFF | TGCAGCGTTCCCGGAGCGGGGGTGTTAAGTGGTGAGCAGTTCTTC
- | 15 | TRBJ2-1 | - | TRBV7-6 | CASSLGRTSYNEQFF | TGTGCCAGCAGCCTCGGGAGAACCTCCTACAATGAGCAGTTCTTC
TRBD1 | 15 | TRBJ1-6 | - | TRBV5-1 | CASSLATTGDSPLHF | TGCGCCAGCAGCTTGGCCACGACAGGGGATTCACCCCTCCACTTT
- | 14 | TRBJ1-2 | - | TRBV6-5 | CASSPDSSWAGYTF | TGTGCCAGCAGTCCCGACTCCAGTTGGGCGGGCTACACCTTC
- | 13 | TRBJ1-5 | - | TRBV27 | CASEGESNQPQHF | TGTGCCAGCGAGGGAGAAAGCAATCAGCCCCAGCATTTT
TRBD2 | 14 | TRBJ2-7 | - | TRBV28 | CASKGLAGAYEQYF | TGTGCCAGCAAGGGCCTAGCGGGAGCCTACGAGCAGTACTTC
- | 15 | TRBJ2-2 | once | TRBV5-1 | CASSLEQGFTGELFF | TGCGCCAGCAGCTTGGAGCAGGGATTTACCGGGGAGCTGTTTTTT
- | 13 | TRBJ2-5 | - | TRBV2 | CASSEDHQETQYF | TGTGCCAGCAGTGAAGACCACCAAGAGACCCAGTACTTC
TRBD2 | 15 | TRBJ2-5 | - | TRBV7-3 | CASSFAAGPLGTQYF | TGTGCCAGCAGCTTTGCAGCGGGACCTCTCGGCACCCAGTACTTC
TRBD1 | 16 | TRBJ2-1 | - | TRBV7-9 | CASSKTGGAMSNEQFF | TGTGCCAGCAGCAAGACAGGGGGCGCAATGTCCAATGAGCAGTTCTTC
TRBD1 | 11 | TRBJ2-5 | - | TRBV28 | CASSHGQEQYF | TGTGCCAGCAGTCACGGACAGGAGCAGTACTTC
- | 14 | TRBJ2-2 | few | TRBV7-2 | CASSPLGGPGELFF | TGTGCCAGCAGCCCTTTGGGGGGGCCCGGGGAGCTGTTTTTT
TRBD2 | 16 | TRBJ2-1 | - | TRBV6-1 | CASSGTSGRSYNEQFF | TGTGCCAGCAGTGGAACTAGCGGGCGCTCCTACAATGAGCAGTTCTTC
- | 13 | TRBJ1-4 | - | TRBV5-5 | CASSLSGREKLFF | TGTGCCAGCAGCTTGTCAGGGCGTGAAAAACTGTTTTTT
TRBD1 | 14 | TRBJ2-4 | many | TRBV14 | CASSPGTGRDIQYF | TGTGCCAGCAGCCCTGGGACAGGGAGGGACATTCAGTACTTC
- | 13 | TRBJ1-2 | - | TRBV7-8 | CASKRRRDDGYTF | TGTGCTAGCAAAAGACGGAGGGACGATGGCTACACCTTC
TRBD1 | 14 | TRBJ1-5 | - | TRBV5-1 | CASSPEGAEQPQHF | TGCGCCAGCAGCCCTGAGGGGGCGGAACAGCCCCAGCATTTT
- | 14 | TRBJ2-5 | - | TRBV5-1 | CASSPALSLVTQYF | TGCGCCAGCAGCCCGGCCCTATCGTTGGTGACCCAGTACTTC
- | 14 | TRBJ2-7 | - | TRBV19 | CASSMGHLSYEQYF | TGTGCCAGTAGTATGGGACATCTATCCTACGAGCAGTACTTC
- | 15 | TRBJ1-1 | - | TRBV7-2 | CASSLFGQSNTEAFF | TGTGCCAGCAGCTTATTCGGGCAGTCGAACACTGAAGCTTTCTTT
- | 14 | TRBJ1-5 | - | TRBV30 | CAWSPGAVTRPQHF | TGTGCCTGGAGCCCCGGGGCGGTGACGAGGCCCCAGCATTTT
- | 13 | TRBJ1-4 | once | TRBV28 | CASSREYNEKLFF | TGTGCCAGCAGCCGGGAATATAATGAAAAACTGTTTTTT
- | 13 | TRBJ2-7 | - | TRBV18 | CASSPVQGHEQYF | TGTGCCAGCTCCCCAGTCCAGGGGCACGAGCAGTACTTC
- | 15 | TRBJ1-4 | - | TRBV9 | CASSEGPSTNEKLFF | TGTGCCAGCAGTGAGGGACCCTCAACTAATGAAAAACTGTTTTTT